This is a list of T cell receptor beta chains from one sample in a study of T cell responses to AZD1222 COVID-19 vaccine. Sequencing was performed with immunoSEQ multiplex PCR; in TCRdb, only in-frame clones are kept and a portion is missing. The sample holds under 150,000 clones, about 90% seen once. The specimen was peripheral blood, collected on day 0 of AZD1222 vaccination. These receptors all stem from an adult in good health. Each CDR3 is given with its conserved first and last residue. The D gene is left open where the match is weak.

TRBD2 TRBV28 CASSSATSGSYHEQFF
TRBD1 TRBV27 CASRLIQGARESNQPQHF
. TRBV7-2 CASSLNGLGLRGTEAFF
TRBD2 TRBV5-1 CASSYGTSGRSAYNEQFF
. TRBV5-6 CASSLTGTSNEAFF
. TRBV9 CASSVDSAHNEQFF
. TRBV6-1 CASSEVRYTGSGPQHF
. TRBV5-1 CASSFGEIQLDGYTF
. TRBV7-9 CASSSQGRSPLHF
. TRBV5-1 CASSGGRYSYNEQFF
TRBD1 TRBV6-5 CASDRDNQPQHF
. TRBV5-1 CASSLDVYEQFF
TRBD1 TRBV6-5 CASRRTGSRGTEAFF
. TRBV7-9 CASSPTGNTIYF
. TRBV11-3 CASSLASANNSPLHF
. TRBV27 CASSVSTGLNYEQYF
. TRBV24-1 CATSDAGQYNEQYF
. TRBV7-3 CASSRGTGDYNEQFF
. TRBV9 CASSVATGHRNTEAFF
TRBD1 TRBV6-1 CASSDPRPGQGFNYGYTF
. TRBV14 CASSQDPGGSYNEQFF
. TRBV29-1 CSVVDGREKLFF
. TRBV18 CASSPISGVGYTF
. TRBV10-2 CASRPDSLSNQPQHF
. TRBV29-1 CSVEFPSSYEQYF
. TRBV18 CASSPQAGISYEQYF